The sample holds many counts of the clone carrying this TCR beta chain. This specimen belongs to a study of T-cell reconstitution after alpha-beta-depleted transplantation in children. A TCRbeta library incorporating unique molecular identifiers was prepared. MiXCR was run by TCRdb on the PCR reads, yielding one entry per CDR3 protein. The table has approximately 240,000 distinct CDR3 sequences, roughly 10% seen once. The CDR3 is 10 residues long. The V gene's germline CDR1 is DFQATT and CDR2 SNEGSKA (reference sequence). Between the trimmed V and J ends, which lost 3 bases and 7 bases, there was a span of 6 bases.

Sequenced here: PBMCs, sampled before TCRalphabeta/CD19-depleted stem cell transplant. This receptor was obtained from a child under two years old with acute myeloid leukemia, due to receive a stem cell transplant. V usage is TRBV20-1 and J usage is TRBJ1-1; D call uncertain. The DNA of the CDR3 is TGCAGTGCTAGTGACCTTGAAGCTTTCTTT. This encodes CSASDLEAFF.